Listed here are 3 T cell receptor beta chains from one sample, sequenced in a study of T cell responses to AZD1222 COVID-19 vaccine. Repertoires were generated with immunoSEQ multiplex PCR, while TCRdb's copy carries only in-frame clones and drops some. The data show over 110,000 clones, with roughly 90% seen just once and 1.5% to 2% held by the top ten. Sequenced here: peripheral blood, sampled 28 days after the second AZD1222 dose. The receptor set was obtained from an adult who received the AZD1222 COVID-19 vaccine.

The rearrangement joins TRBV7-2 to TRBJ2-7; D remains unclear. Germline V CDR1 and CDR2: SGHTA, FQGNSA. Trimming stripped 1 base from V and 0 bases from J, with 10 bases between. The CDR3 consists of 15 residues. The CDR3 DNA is TGTGCCAGCAGCTTAGTTACAGATAGCTCCTACGAGCAGTACTTC. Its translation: CASSLVTDSSYEQYF.

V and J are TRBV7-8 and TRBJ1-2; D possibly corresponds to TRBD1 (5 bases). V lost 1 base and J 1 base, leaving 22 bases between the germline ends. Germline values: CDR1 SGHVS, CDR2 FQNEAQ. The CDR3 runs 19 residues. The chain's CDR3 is CASSLDVGALGLGNYGYTF. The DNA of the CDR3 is TGTGCCAGCAGCTTAGACGTCGGGGCGCTTGGGCTGGGTAACTATGGCTACACCTTC.

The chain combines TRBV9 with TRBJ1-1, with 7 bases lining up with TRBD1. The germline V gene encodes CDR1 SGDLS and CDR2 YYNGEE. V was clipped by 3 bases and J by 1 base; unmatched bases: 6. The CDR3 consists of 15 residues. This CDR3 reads CASSAEGGKNTEAFF. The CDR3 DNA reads TGTGCCAGCAGCGCCGAAGGGGGCAAGAACACTGAAGCTTTCTTT.